This T cell receptor (beta chain) was identified in a study of response to subunit inactivated influenza vaccine. Study-level findings and limits: Researchers suggested that each seasonal influenza vaccination recruits few new T cells.

Trimming pared 0 bases from V and 8 bases from J, leaving 17 bases between. Germline assignment: CDR1 MNHNS and CDR2 SASEGT. The CDR3 covers 16 residues. Via MiXCR, TCRdb re-called the RT-PCR reads, giving one row per CDR3 protein. The repertoire holds more than 200,000 distinct CDR3 sequences, with 12% as singletons. This clonotype occurred once. Antigen unknown. This receptor was taken from a man aged 45-60 years who received an inactivated influenza vaccine. This chain connects TRBV6-1 to TRBJ2-4, with D possibly TRBD2 on 6 matching bases. Material: non-naive T cells sorted from PBMCs, obtained roughly 15 days before vaccination. For the CDR3, the DNA is TGTGCCAGCAGTGAAGCTGCGGGATTCCTATGGGACATTCAGTACTTC. Protein sequence: CASSEAAGFLWDIQYF.